This TCR beta chain was found in a study of blood T cells in healthy people across ages. J was trimmed by 6 bases and V by 5 bases; bases with no gene match: 13. This CDR3 spans 16 amino acids. The germline V gene encodes CDR1 SGHDN and CDR2 FVKESK. Then a second PCR, running about 6 to 12 cycles, was carried out with a sample-barcoded 5' primer and a J-beta primer mix. Template switching added a 12-random-nucleotide identifier to every cDNA molecule. TCRdb reprocessed the 5' RACE reads via MiXCR and lists one record per CDR3 protein. The top ten clones hold 10% to 15% of a sample with 650,000 to 1,000,000 distinct CDR3 sequences, roughly 34% of them seen once.

The chain couples TRBV14 to TRBJ2-3; 8 nucleotides line up with TRBD2. Sequencing was done on a sample of blood. This clonotype originated in a man aged 18 to 35 in good health. The CDR3 here is CASSGGTRSLADTQYF. DNA of the CDR3: TGTGCCAGCAGCGGTGGGACTAGGAGTTTGGCTGATACGCAGTATTTT.